These T cell receptor beta chains were read from a single sample in a study of T-cell reconstitution after alpha-beta-depleted transplantation in children. TCRdb analysed the PCR reads with MiXCR anew, one entry per CDR3 protein. The table includes some 500,000 distinct CDR3 sequences, roughly 18% detected once. The input for sequencing was PBMCs from the stem cell graft donor, taken from the stem cell graft. The receptor set was obtained from a human donor who donated a stem cell graft to a child with acute lymphoblastic leukemia. CDR3s include the opening cysteine and the closing phenylalanine or tryptophan. A D gene is named only where the DNA matches it firmly. Size is stated for part of the rows, as once, few or many counts, or as a class when the clone is expanded.

DNA,CDR3,V,J,size,D
TGCGCCAGCAGCTCACCCGGGACAAGGCCCTACGAGCAGTACTTC,CASSSPGTRPYEQYF,TRBV5-1,TRBJ2-7,-,-
TGTGCCAGCAGCTTATCTTACCCCAGCGAGCAGTACTTC,CASSLSYPSEQYF,TRBV7-8,TRBJ2-7,-,-
TGTGCCAGCAGTCCACACGGGACTAGCAGTTACAATGAGCAGTTCTTC,CASSPHGTSSYNEQFF,TRBV27,TRBJ2-1,few,TRBD2
TGTGCCAGCAGGATTTTAGCGGGAGGGCCCAATGAGCAGTTCTTC,CASRILAGGPNEQFF,TRBV3-1,TRBJ2-1,few,TRBD2
TGTGCCAGCAGTGAACTAGCGGCGAACAATGAGCAGTTCTTC,CASSELAANNEQFF,TRBV6-4,TRBJ2-1,-,TRBD2
TGTGCCAGCCGCGTCTCTTCCAACTATGGCTACACCTTC,CASRVSSNYGYTF,TRBV6-1,TRBJ1-2,few,-
TGTGCCAGCAGCCAGGGAACTAGCGGACTCTCCTACAATGAGCAGTTCTTC,CASSQGTSGLSYNEQFF,TRBV7-9,TRBJ2-1,-,TRBD2
TGCGCCAGCAGCTTGACAGGGAGGGTCGGCACCGGGGAGCTGTTTTTT,CASSLTGRVGTGELFF,TRBV5-1,TRBJ2-2,few,-
TGTGCCAGCACCCTGGGACGGTTCAATGAGCAGTTCTTC,CASTLGRFNEQFF,TRBV7-9,TRBJ2-1,-,-
TGCGCCAGCAGCTTGACAACATGGGGCTACGAGCAGTACTTC,CASSLTTWGYEQYF,TRBV5-1,TRBJ2-7,few,-
TGTGCCAGCAGCAGAACTCGGACTAGCGGTTCCTACGAGCAGTACTTC,CASSRTRTSGSYEQYF,TRBV3-1,TRBJ2-7,-,TRBD2
TGTGCCAGCACCTCGGGATCCATACACCTCTCCTACGGGGAGCAGTACTTC,CASTSGSIHLSYGEQYF,TRBV7-9,TRBJ2-7,-,-
TGTGCCAGCAGCTTCGCCGAGGGCTCCTACGAGCAGTACTTC,CASSFAEGSYEQYF,TRBV5-5,TRBJ2-7,-,-
TGTGCCAGCAGCCAGGAGGTTGGCACTGAAGCTTTCTTT,CASSQEVGTEAFF,TRBV2,TRBJ1-1,-,-
TGTGCCAGCAGCTTAGCTGGGCGCCCCTACCAAGAGACCCAGTACTTC,CASSLAGRPYQETQYF,TRBV7-8,TRBJ2-5,-,-
TGCAGTGCTAGAGATGTTCGACTAGCGGGCACAAGGAGCTCCTACAATGAGCAGTTCTTC,CSARDVRLAGTRSSYNEQFF,TRBV20-1,TRBJ2-1,-,TRBD2
TGTGCCAGCAGCTTGCTCGGACGGCAAGAGACCCAGTACTTC,CASSLLGRQETQYF,TRBV7-9,TRBJ2-5,-,-
TGCGCCAGCAGCCCCCGATCGACAGGCTATCTAGCCAAAAACATTCAGTACTTC,CASSPRSTGYLAKNIQYF,TRBV5-1,TRBJ2-4,-,-
TGCGCCAGCAGCTTGGGATACGCAGATACGCAGTATTTT,CASSLGYADTQYF,TRBV5-1,TRBJ2-3,few,-
TGCAGTGCTAGAGATTTAGCGGGGCTCCGTGTAGGGGAGCAGTTCTTC,CSARDLAGLRVGEQFF,TRBV20-1,TRBJ2-1,-,TRBD2
TGCGCCAGCAGCTCCCAGGGGGGAGGGCCGGAATCCTACAATGACCAGTTCTTC,CASSSQGGGPESYNDQFF,TRBV5-1,TRBJ2-1,-,-
TGTGCCAGCAGTTACCGACAGGGGCACGAGCAGTTCTTC,CASSYRQGHEQFF,TRBV27,TRBJ2-1,many,TRBD1
TGCGCCAGCAGCCACGTACTAGCGGGAGTAGACTACAATGAGCAGTTCTTC,CASSHVLAGVDYNEQFF,TRBV4-1,TRBJ2-1,few,TRBD2
TGCAGTGCTAGCAAGAACACCGGGGAGCTGTTTTTT,CSASKNTGELFF,TRBV20-1,TRBJ2-2,few,-
TGTGCCAGCAGTTTTGGACTAGCGGGCAGCAATGAGCAGTTCTTC,CASSFGLAGSNEQFF,TRBV12-3/TRBV12-4,TRBJ2-1,-,TRBD2
TGTGCCAGCAGCCTCCTTGGCGGGAGGGCCCATCTCGGGTACGAGCAGTACTTC,CASSLLGGRAHLGYEQYF,TRBV3-1,TRBJ2-7,-,TRBD2
TGTGCCAGCAGCGCTGGACTAGCCCTAAATGAGCAGTTCTTC,CASSAGLALNEQFF,TRBV11-2,TRBJ2-1,once,TRBD2
TGTGCCAGCAGGATTGACAGGGCTCAGGACACTGAAGCTTTCTTT,CASRIDRAQDTEAFF,TRBV6-1,TRBJ1-1,-,TRBD1
TGCGCCAGCAGCTTGGGGCTCTTTGAATTCGCCGGGGAGCTGTTTTTT,CASSLGLFEFAGELFF,TRBV5-1,TRBJ2-2,few,-
TGCGCCAGCAGCAACACGGAGGGGGCGTTTGGCTACAATGAGCAGTTCTTC,CASSNTEGAFGYNEQFF,TRBV4-1,TRBJ2-1,-,-
TGCGCCAGCAGCTTGGCCGGAGCCGATTATGGCTACACCTTC,CASSLAGADYGYTF,TRBV5-1,TRBJ1-2,many,-